The 23 T cell receptor beta chains below were found in one sample sequenced in a study of blood T cell repertoires in COVID-19. Profiled with immunoSEQ multiplex PCR; TCRdb holds only in-frame clones, not every one. The table has 300,000 to 400,000 clones, approximately 89% seen once. Sequenced input: peripheral blood. These TCRs come from a woman aged 18-30 years who had recovered from COVID-19.

This clone was counted once. This sequence joins TRBV6-2 or TRBV6-3 and TRBJ1-1; D is uncertain. The CDR3 is made up of 15 amino acids. Germline V lookup: CDR1 MNHEY, CDR2 SVGEGT. V lost 6 bases and J 0 bases, leaving 14 bases between the germline ends. CDR3 amino acids: CASSFRHLLNTEAFF. The CDR3 coding sequence is TGTGCCAGCAGCTTTCGACACCTATTGAACACTGAAGCTTTCTTT.

The genes are TRBV7-2 and TRBJ2-2; D is possibly TRBD2 (6 bases). This CDR3 is 16 amino acids long. The germline gives CDR1 SGHTA, CDR2 FQGNSA. Between the trimmed V and J ends, which lost 3 bases and 3 bases, there was a span of 14 bases. The CDR3 spells CASSLRSRGDTGELFF. In DNA, the CDR3 is TGTGCCAGCAGCTTGCGTAGCCGCGGGGACACCGGGGAGCTGTTTTTT.

This chain uses TRBV4-1 with TRBJ2-1; 12 bases are shared with TRBD2. V was clipped by 1 base and J by 4 bases; unmatched bases: 5. Germline CDR1 and CDR2: MGHRA and YSYEKL. The CDR3 consists of 17 residues. The CDR3 coding sequence is TGCGCCAGCAGCCAAGGGCCGACTAGCGGGAGATACAATGAGCAGTTCTTC. This translates into CASSQGPTSGRYNEQFF.

Only a few counts were recorded for this clone. The chain is built from TRBV27 and TRBJ2-3; 7 positions match TRBD1. After removal of 5 bases from V and 4 bases from J, the junction contained 12 bases not matched to a gene. CDR1 is MNHEY, CDR2 SMNVEV, per germline (reference sequence). CDR3 length equals 16 residues. The CDR3 loop is CASSPTGASGADTQYF. The CDR3 coding sequence is TGTGCCAGCAGTCCCACAGGGGCCTCTGGGGCAGATACGCAGTATTTT.

This clone came up once. The V call is TRBV28, the J call TRBJ2-1; TRBD2 aligns across 14 bases. From germline, CDR1 is MDHEN and CDR2 SYDVKM. The V segment lost 7 bases and the J segment 3 bases; nucleotides outside the gene matches: 8. The CDR3 contains 17 residues. Written as DNA, the CDR3 is TGTGCCAGCATTCCCGGGACTAGCGGGAGTGTCTACAATGAGCAGTTCTTC. This translates into CASIPGTSGSVYNEQFF.

The V gene is TRBV5-6, the J gene TRBJ2-7; 10 bases match TRBD2. CDR3 length: 14 amino acids. The V segment lost 4 bases and the J segment 5 bases; nucleotides outside the gene matches: 6. CDR1 is SGHDT, CDR2 YYEEEE, per germline. The CDR3 bases are TGTGCCAGCAGCACGGGACTAGCGATCCACGAGCAGTACGTC. Amino acid sequence: CASSTGLAIHEQYV.

The chain is built from TRBV6-5 and TRBJ2-1; 8 positions match TRBD2. This CDR3 comprises 15 residues. J lost 8 bases, V lost 7 bases, and 13 bases had no gene match. CDR1 is MNHEY and CDR2 is SVGAGI in the germline V gene. The CDR3 reads CASTRLDSGSDEQFF. CDR3 nucleotides: TGTGCCAGCACGAGACTGGACAGCGGGAGTGATGAGCAGTTCTTC.

Details on this clone: The same CDR3 can be traced to other DNA sequences in this sample. V gene TRBV3-1 (or the pseudogene TRBV3-2) combines with J gene TRBJ1-1; the D is unclear. The CDR3 is 14 residues long. Trimming stripped 2 bases from V and 1 base from J, with 8 bases between. Germline V gene lookup returns CDR1 LGHDT and CDR2 YNNKEL (reference sequence). The CDR3 nucleotides read TGTGCCAGCAGCCAACCGGGAGGGAACACTGAAGCTTTCTTT. Protein product: CASSQPGGNTEAFF.

The chain has TRBV6-2 or TRBV6-3 and TRBJ2-7, with 11 nucleotides matching TRBD2. V trimming: 4 bases; J trimming: 4 bases; junction bases outside the gene matches: 9. Per the germline V gene, CDR1 is MNHEY and CDR2 is SVGEGT. This CDR3 region has 16 residues. The CDR3 DNA sequence: TGTGCCAGCAGTTCCCCGGGACTAGCGGTAGTATACGAGCAGTACGTC. Protein sequence: CASSSPGLAVVYEQYV.

This chain links TRBV5-6 with TRBJ1-4, with 10 nucleotides matching TRBD1. Trimming took 2 bases from V and 4 from J; bases not matched to a gene: 2. The CDR3 is 15 amino acids. The germline V gene has CDR1 SGHDT and CDR2 YYEEEE. CDR3 DNA sequence: TGTGCCAGCAGCTTCGGGACAGGGGTTAATGAAAAACTGTTTTTT. Protein: CASSFGTGVNEKLFF. Full variable domain (rest looked up from reference TRBV5-6 and TRBJ1-4): DAGVTQSPTHLIKTRGQQVTLRCSPKSGHDTVSWYQQALGQGPQFIFQYYEEEERQRGNFPDRFSGHQFPNYSSELNVNALLLGDSALYLCASSFGTGVNEKLFFGSGTQLSVL.

The V gene is TRBV6-6, the J gene TRBJ2-3, with a tentative D call TRBD1 (6 bases). V lost 6 bases to trimming and J lost 5 bases, with 24 bases between them. Germline values: CDR1 MNHNY, CDR2 SVGAGI (reference sequence). The CDR3 is 17 residues long. The CDR3 nucleotides are TGTGCCAGCAGGCGAATTCTTCTGGGGGCGCAAGGAGATACGCAGTATTTT. It encodes CASRRILLGAQGDTQYF.

The chain links TRBV11-2 to TRBJ1-5, with D unresolved. From germline, CDR1 is SGHAT and CDR2 FQNNGV. V lost 0 bases to trimming and J lost 11 bases, with 8 bases between them. This CDR3 region has 12 residues. The CDR3 reads CASSLDHGAQHF. CDR3 nucleotide sequence: TGTGCCAGCAGCTTAGATCATGGAGCCCAGCATTTT.

The chain joins TRBV19 to TRBJ2-1, with D maybe TRBD2 (6 bases). Germline CDR1 and CDR2: LNHDA and SQIVND (reference sequence). V lost 0 bases, J lost 1 base, and 10 bases lay in between. The CDR3 length is 16 residues. The CDR3 sequence is CASSIDVAASYNEQFF. CDR3 bases: TGTGCCAGTAGTATAGACGTAGCGGCTTCCTACAATGAGCAGTTCTTC.

The count of this clone is one. The chain recombines TRBV23-1 with TRBJ2-7, with D maybe TRBD1 (5 bases). TRBV23-1 is an ORF, with its function uncertain. The CDR3 contains 16 residues. Between the trimmed V and J ends, which lost 1 base and 1 base, there was a span of 14 bases. The CDR3 is CASSQCRTGRSYEQYV. As DNA, the CDR3 is TGCGCCAGCAGTCAATGTAGAACAGGAAGATCCTACGAGCAGTACGTC.

The chain employs TRBV5-1 and TRBJ2-1; 13 bases align to TRBD2. Germline CDR1 reads SGHRS; CDR2 reads YFSETQ. Germline trimming cut 4 bases from V and 7 bases from J; bases unmatched to any gene: 8. The CDR3 is made up of 16 amino acids. The CDR3 is CASSGGTSGTVNEQFF. The CDR3 DNA is TGCGCCAGCAGCGGAGGGACTAGCGGGACAGTAAATGAGCAGTTCTTC. The full variable domain, with the rest looked up from reference TRBV5-1 and TRBJ2-1, is KAGVTQTPRYLIKTRGQQVTLSCSPISGHRSVSWYQQTPGQGLQFLFEYFSETQRNKGNFPGRFSGRQFSNSRSEMNVSTLELGDSALYLCASSGGTSGTVNEQFFGPGTRLTVL.

The chain has TRBV5-1 and TRBJ2-5; 10 nucleotides agree with TRBD2. This CDR3 region has 16 residues. The germline V gene has CDR1 SGHRS and CDR2 YFSETQ. Trimming took 3 bases from V and 4 from J; bases not matched to a gene: 9. The CDR3 loop reads CASSSTLAGVSETQYF. CDR3 DNA sequence: TGCGCCAGCAGCTCCACCCTAGCGGGAGTGTCAGAGACCCAGTACTTC.

The gene calls are TRBV5-1 and TRBJ1-2; D is unclear. The V gene's germline CDR1 is SGHRS and CDR2 YFSETQ. The length of the CDR3 is 13 residues. Trimming pared 0 bases from V and 2 bases from J, leaving 5 bases between. CDR3 DNA: TGCGCCAGCAGCTTGGTTCCGAACTATGGCTACACCTTC. Protein: CASSLVPNYGYTF. The full variable domain, completed using reference TRBV5-1 and TRBJ1-2, is KAGVTQTPRYLIKTRGQQVTLSCSPISGHRSVSWYQQTPGQGLQFLFEYFSETQRNKGNFPGRFSGRQFSNSRSEMNVSTLELGDSALYLCASSLVPNYGYTFGSGTRLTVV.

This clone was recorded once. The genes are TRBV4-1 and TRBJ1-5; 10 positions agree with TRBD1. Trimming at V came to 5 bases and at J to 3 bases, leaving 13 bases not matched to a gene. This CDR3 has 18 residues. Per the germline V gene, CDR1 is MGHRA and CDR2 is YSYEKL. The CDR3 here is CASSWDRGKIGFNQPQHF. DNA of the CDR3: TGCGCCAGCAGCTGGGACAGGGGAAAGATTGGGTTCAATCAGCCCCAGCATTTT.

This chain links TRBV6-2 or TRBV6-3 with TRBJ1-1, with D maybe TRBD1 (6 bases). The CDR3 runs to 16 residues. The germline V gene has CDR1 MNHEY and CDR2 SVGEGT. Trimming removed 0 bases at V and 1 base at J, with 12 bases between. This CDR3 reads CASSYSTGTRNTEAFF. The DNA for the CDR3 is TGTGCCAGCAGTTACTCTACCGGGACAAGGAACACTGAAGCTTTCTTT.

The chain links TRBV29-1 to TRBJ1-1; TRBD1 matches 8 bases. The CDR3 loop spans 14 amino acids. Trimming took 6 bases from V and 3 from J; bases not matched to a gene: 9. Germline CDR1 reads SQVTM; CDR2 reads ANQGSEA. The CDR3 loop is CSVARGLQHTEAFF. DNA of the CDR3: TGCAGCGTCGCCAGGGGGCTCCAGCACACTGAAGCTTTCTTT. The full variable domain, in which reference TRBV29-1 and TRBJ1-1 provide the parts outside the CDR3, is SAVISQKPSRDICQRGTSLTIQCQVDSQVTMMFWYRQQPGQSLTLIATANQGSEATYESGFVIDKFPISRPNLTFSTLTVSNMSPEDSSIYLCSVARGLQHTEAFFGQGTRLTVV.

V and J are TRBV27 and TRBJ2-2; TRBD2 matches at 14 bases. Germline trimming cut 4 bases from V and 1 base from J; bases unmatched to any gene: 5. This CDR3 has 18 amino acids. Germline loops: CDR1 MNHEY, CDR2 SMNVEV (reference sequence). Written as DNA, the CDR3 is TGTGCCAGCAGTTCCGGACTAGCGGGGGGCGTGAACACCGGGGAGCTGTTTTTT. Protein sequence: CASSSGLAGGVNTGELFF.

CDR3 loop: CASSISPGHAPYEQYV. The CDR3 nucleotides read TGTGCCAGCAGTATCTCCCCGGGACACGCTCCCTACGAGCAGTACGTC. The chain combines TRBV27 with TRBJ2-7, with D perhaps matching TRBD1 (6 bases). V was trimmed by 5 bases and J by 2 bases, leaving 19 bases between them. This CDR3 is built from 16 residues. Germline CDR1 is MNHEY and CDR2 is SMNVEV (reference sequence).

This clone has a single count. CDR3 DNA sequence: TGCGCCAGCAGCCTCGCAGAAAGACAGGTTCGTTTCACCTTC. Translation: CASSLAERQVRFTF. The chain carries TRBV4-1 and TRBJ1-2, with D perhaps matching TRBD1 (6 bases). This CDR3 region has 14 residues. Germline V gene data show CDR1 as MGHRA and CDR2 as YSYEKL. Trimming shortened V by 4 bases and J by 13 bases, and 22 bases separated the two germline ends.